Listed below are T cell receptor beta chains from one sample, sequenced in a study of Graves' ophthalmopathy and Graves' hyperthyroidism. TCRdb itself ran the multiplex PCR reads through MiXCR, one entry per CDR3 protein. This repertoire shows about 500,000 distinct CDR3 sequences, approximately 15% found once; its top ten account for 9.8%. The sample taken for sequencing was blood. The receptors derive from a woman aged 30 to 39 with Graves' ophthalmopathy. Each CDR3 is given with its conserved first and last residue. The D gene is left open where the match is weak. Expanded clones get a size class; other rows say once, few or many, or leave the size out.

D: .; V: TRBV7-6; length: 15; size: many; J: TRBJ1-2; DNA: TGTGCCAGCAGCCCTCCGGGGCAGCGGTATAGAAGCTACACCTTC; CDR3: CASSPPGQRYRSYTF
D: TRBD1; V: TRBV6-5; length: 15; size: many; J: TRBJ2-2; DNA: TGTGCCAGCAGTTCCAGGACAGGGCGAGGCGGGGAGCTGTTTTTT; CDR3: CASSSRTGRGGELFF
D: .; V: TRBV20-1; length: 15; size: many; J: TRBJ1-5; DNA: TGCAGTGCTAGAGATCCGGGGAAGGGGAATCAGCCCCAGCATTTT; CDR3: CSARDPGKGNQPQHF
D: .; V: TRBV18; length: 16; size: many; J: TRBJ2-5; DNA: TGTGCCAGCTCACCGGGGACAGCGGGGGCTCAAGAGACCCAGTACTTC; CDR3: CASSPGTAGAQETQYF
D: .; V: TRBV6-2/TRBV6-3; length: 17; size: many; J: TRBJ1-1; DNA: TGTGCCAGCACCCACGGGGGGACCGGACTTTTGAACACTGAAGCTTTCTTT; CDR3: CASTHGGTGLLNTEAFF
D: TRBD1; V: TRBV5-1; length: 16; size: many; J: TRBJ2-7; DNA: TGCGCCAGCAGCTTGACCCCGGGACAGGGGGCTTACGAGCAGTACTTC; CDR3: CASSLTPGQGAYEQYF
D: TRBD1; V: TRBV4-1; length: 15; size: many; J: TRBJ1-6; DNA: TGCGCCAGCAGCCCGTCGGGACAGACTTATTCACCCCTCCACTTT; CDR3: CASSPSGQTYSPLHF
D: TRBD2; V: TRBV30; length: 15; size: few; J: TRBJ2-3; DNA: TGTGCCTGGAGTCCTAGCGGGAGAGAGACAGATACGCAGTATTTT; CDR3: CAWSPSGRETDTQYF
D: .; V: TRBV28; length: 15; size: many; J: TRBJ2-7; DNA: TGTGCCAGCAGTTTAAGCCCCTCGGACCGAGAAGAGCGGTACTTC; CDR3: CASSLSPSDREERYF
D: .; V: TRBV7-2; length: 13; size: .; J: TRBJ2-7; DNA: TGTGCCAGCAGCTTAAATTCTGGCGGAGAGCAGTACTTC; CDR3: CASSLNSGGEQYF
D: .; V: TRBV27; length: 13; size: many; J: TRBJ1-2; DNA: TGTGCCAGCAGTTCTTCAGGGGTACAAGGCTACACCTTC; CDR3: CASSSSGVQGYTF
D: .; V: TRBV11-2; length: 12; size: many; J: TRBJ1-2; DNA: TGTGCCAGCAGCCCCATAGGGTATGGCTACACCTTC; CDR3: CASSPIGYGYTF
D: TRBD2; V: TRBV28; length: 14; size: many; J: TRBJ2-5; DNA: TGTGCCAGCAGGGAGGGAGGGTCATGGGAGACCCAGTACTTC; CDR3: CASREGGSWETQYF
D: TRBD1; V: TRBV3-1; length: 16; size: .; J: TRBJ1-2; DNA: TGTGCCAGCAGCCCGAGGGCAGGGGGCGTTTCCTATGGCTACACCTTC; CDR3: CASSPRAGGVSYGYTF
D: TRBD1; V: TRBV6-1; length: 15; size: .; J: TRBJ1-5; DNA: TGTGCCAGCAGTGAAAGCTCAGGGGGCGTTCAGCCCCAGCATTTT; CDR3: CASSESSGGVQPQHF
D: TRBD1; V: TRBV28; length: 16; size: many; J: TRBJ1-1; DNA: TGTGCCAGCAGTTCTCCGGGACAGCCGTTGAACACTGAAGCTTTCTTT; CDR3: CASSSPGQPLNTEAFF
D: .; V: TRBV28; length: 12; size: .; J: TRBJ2-7; DNA: TGTGCCTCGGTGACTGGCTCCTACGAGCAGTACTTC; CDR3: CASVTGSYEQYF
D: .; V: TRBV6-4; length: 16; size: many; J: TRBJ1-5; DNA: TGTGCCAGCAGTGCCTCCGGGTCCCTCAGCAATCAGCCCCAGCATTTT; CDR3: CASSASGSLSNQPQHF
D: .; V: TRBV30; length: 13; size: many; J: TRBJ2-3; DNA: TGTGCCTGGAGTGAACGGGCCACAGATACGCAGTATTTT; CDR3: CAWSERATDTQYF
D: TRBD1; V: TRBV7-3; length: 14; size: many; J: TRBJ1-3; DNA: TGTGCCAGCAGCTTTGGACAGGGTAGTGACACCATATATTTT; CDR3: CASSFGQGSDTIYF
D: .; V: TRBV11-3; length: 15; size: many; J: TRBJ2-2; DNA: TGTGCCAGCAGCTCCGGGAACCTAAACACCGGGGAGCTGTTTTTT; CDR3: CASSSGNLNTGELFF
D: .; V: TRBV5-1; length: 16; size: many; J: TRBJ1-2; DNA: TGCGCCAGCAGCTGGGGGACGGGTCAAAATGTGTATGGCTACACCTTC; CDR3: CASSWGTGQNVYGYTF
D: TRBD1; V: TRBV28; length: 15; size: .; J: TRBJ2-7; DNA: TGTGCCAGCAGTTTAAATGTGGGACAGGGGAACGAGCAGTACTTC; CDR3: CASSLNVGQGNEQYF
D: .; V: TRBV6-5; length: 15; size: .; J: TRBJ2-6; DNA: TGTGCCAGCAGTTCGGAAGACTCTGGGGCCAACGTCCTGACTTTC; CDR3: CASSSEDSGANVLTF
D: .; V: TRBV6-1; length: 13; size: few; J: TRBJ1-2; DNA: TGTGCCACCAGGGAACTGGACTCCTATGGCTACACCTTC; CDR3: CATRELDSYGYTF
D: .; V: TRBV25-1; length: 13; size: many; J: TRBJ1-2; DNA: TGTGCCAGCAGTGAGGGAAAGGCCTATGGCTACACCTTC; CDR3: CASSEGKAYGYTF
D: TRBD1; V: TRBV12-3/TRBV12-4; length: 13; size: many; J: TRBJ1-6; DNA: TGTGCCAGCAGGAGGGACAGTAATTCACCCCTCCACTTT; CDR3: CASRRDSNSPLHF
D: .; V: TRBV6-5; length: 16; size: many; J: TRBJ1-6; DNA: TGTGCCAGCAGTTACGGGGCGTGGAGGGATTACTCACCCCTCCACTTT; CDR3: CASSYGAWRDYSPLHF
D: TRBD1; V: TRBV6-1; length: 12; size: many; J: TRBJ1-1; DNA: TGTGCCAGCACCGACTACAGGGGGCGAGCTTTCTTT; CDR3: CASTDYRGRAFF
D: .; V: TRBV6-1; length: 13; size: many; J: TRBJ1-5; DNA: TGTGCCAGCAGTGAAGCGAGGAATCAGCCCCAGCATTTT; CDR3: CASSEARNQPQHF
D: .; V: TRBV11-2; length: 14; size: many; J: TRBJ1-5; DNA: TGTGCCAGCAGTCAAGGACAGTTCAATCAGCCCCAGCATTTT; CDR3: CASSQGQFNQPQHF
D: TRBD2; V: TRBV5-8; length: 16; size: many; J: TRBJ2-5; DNA: TGTGCCAGCAGCCCCTGGACTAGCGGGGTCGGCGAGACCCAGTACTTC; CDR3: CASSPWTSGVGETQYF
D: TRBD1; V: TRBV6-1; length: 16; size: many; J: TRBJ1-6; DNA: TGTGCCAGCAGGCGGACAGGGGGGCAAGATAATTCACCCCTCCACTTT; CDR3: CASRRTGGQDNSPLHF
D: TRBD1; V: TRBV12-3/TRBV12-4; length: 15; size: many; J: TRBJ1-2; DNA: TGTGCCAGCAGTTTAGGGGACAGGGCTGTCTATGGCTACACCTTC; CDR3: CASSLGDRAVYGYTF
D: TRBD1; V: TRBV5-1; length: 15; size: .; J: TRBJ1-2; DNA: TGCGCCAGCAGCGACAGGGTCCCAGCTAACTATGGCTACACCTTC; CDR3: CASSDRVPANYGYTF
D: .; V: TRBV6-5; length: 12; size: many; J: TRBJ2-7; DNA: TGTGCCAGCAGTTTCACAGGGTACGAGCAGTACTTC; CDR3: CASSFTGYEQYF
D: TRBD1; V: TRBV20-1; length: 14; size: many; J: TRBJ1-5; DNA: TGCAGTGCCATACAGGGGGACGGCAATCAGCCCCAGCATTTT; CDR3: CSAIQGDGNQPQHF
D: .; V: TRBV5-1; length: 14; size: few; J: TRBJ2-2; DNA: TGCGCCAGTCTGACAGGTGTAAACACCGGGGAGCTGTTTTTT; CDR3: CASLTGVNTGELFF
D: TRBD1; V: TRBV6-5; length: 15; size: many; J: TRBJ1-1; DNA: TGTGCCAGCAGTTTCCAGGGGGCGCCGGACACTGAAGCTTTCTTT; CDR3: CASSFQGAPDTEAFF
D: .; V: TRBV3-1; length: 18; size: .; J: TRBJ1-5; DNA: TGTGCCAGCAGCCTAATCTTAACAGGGAGCTTTCGCAATCAGCCCCAGCATTTT; CDR3: CASSLILTGSFRNQPQHF
D: .; V: TRBV20-1; length: 15; size: .; J: TRBJ1-2; DNA: TGCAGTGCTGGGGAGGGGGGGCTCGGAGACTATGGCTACACCTTC; CDR3: CSAGEGGLGDYGYTF
D: TRBD1; V: TRBV6-1; length: 14; size: many; J: TRBJ1-1; DNA: TGTGCCAGCAGTGAGAACAGGGGGAGGACTGAAGCTTTCTTT; CDR3: CASSENRGRTEAFF
D: TRBD1; V: TRBV19; length: 14; size: many; J: TRBJ1-1; DNA: TGTGCCACCACGACAGGGGGCCTGAACACTGAAGCTTTCTTT; CDR3: CATTTGGLNTEAFF
D: .; V: TRBV12-3/TRBV12-4; length: 13; size: many; J: TRBJ2-2; DNA: TGTGCCAGCAGCCTGATAGAACCCGGGGAGCTGTTTTTT; CDR3: CASSLIEPGELFF
D: .; V: TRBV6-5; length: 17; size: many; J: TRBJ1-1; DNA: TGTGCCAGCAGTTACTCACAGTCTAAGCATATGAACACTGAAGCTTTCTTT; CDR3: CASSYSQSKHMNTEAFF
D: .; V: TRBV6-1; length: 13; size: many; J: TRBJ1-2; DNA: TGTGCCAGCGGGCAGGCCACCAAGTATGGCTACACCTTC; CDR3: CASGQATKYGYTF
D: .; V: TRBV27; length: 13; size: many; J: TRBJ1-1; DNA: TGTGCCAGCAGACAGATTGAAGACACTGAAGCTTTCTTT; CDR3: CASRQIEDTEAFF